This T cell receptor beta chain was found in a study of blood T cell repertoires in COVID-19. Looking at the study overall: The origin of the acute and convalescent COVID-19 samples was the United States, Italy and Spain. PBMCs, B-cell-depleted T cells, or T cells were the source of the cDNA or gDNA that made up the material.

Original analysis: Amplification of reference gene primers was used by the study to estimate nucleated cell counts. TCRdb's copy holds only in-frame clones and misses some; the assay was immunoSEQ multiplex PCR. V, J and clone size derive from that table, while D and trimming were established from the DNA sequence. The sample has more than 85,000 clones; about 81% are singletons. Sequenced input: peripheral blood. The TCR was taken from a woman in her fifties or sixties with acute or convalescent COVID-19.

The DNA of the CDR3 is TGTGCCAGTAGCCCCCTTGCGGAGGCCTATGGCTACACCTTC. Its translation is CASSPLAEAYGYTF. J is TRBJ1-2 and V is TRBV19; D is unclear. The CDR3 length is 14 residues. Trimming pared 6 bases from V and 4 bases from J, leaving 15 bases between. Germline loops: CDR1 LNHDA, CDR2 SQIVND (reference sequence).